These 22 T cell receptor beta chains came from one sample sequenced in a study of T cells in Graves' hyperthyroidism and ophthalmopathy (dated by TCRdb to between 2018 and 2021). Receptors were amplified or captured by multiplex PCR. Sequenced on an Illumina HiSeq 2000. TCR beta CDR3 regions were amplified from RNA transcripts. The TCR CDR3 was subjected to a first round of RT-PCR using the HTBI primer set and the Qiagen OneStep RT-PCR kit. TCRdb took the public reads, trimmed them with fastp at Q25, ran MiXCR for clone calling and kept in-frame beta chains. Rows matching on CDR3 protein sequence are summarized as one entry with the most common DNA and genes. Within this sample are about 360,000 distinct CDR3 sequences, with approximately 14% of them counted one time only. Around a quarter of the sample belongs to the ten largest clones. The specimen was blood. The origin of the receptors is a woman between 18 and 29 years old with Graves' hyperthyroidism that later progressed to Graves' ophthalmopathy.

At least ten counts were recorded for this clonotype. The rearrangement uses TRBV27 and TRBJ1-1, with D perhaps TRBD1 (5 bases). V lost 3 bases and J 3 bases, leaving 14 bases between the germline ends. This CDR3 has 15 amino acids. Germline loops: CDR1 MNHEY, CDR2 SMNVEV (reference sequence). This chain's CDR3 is CASSFVARDDTEAFF. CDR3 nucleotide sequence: TGTGCCAGCAGTTTTGTTGCCAGGGATGACACTGAAGCTTTCTTT.

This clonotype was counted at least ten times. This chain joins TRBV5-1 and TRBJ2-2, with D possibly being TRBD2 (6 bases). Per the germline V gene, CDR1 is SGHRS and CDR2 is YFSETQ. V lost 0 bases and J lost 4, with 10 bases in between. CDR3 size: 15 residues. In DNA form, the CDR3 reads TGCGCCAGCAGCTTGGTGGGAGCGGGCACCGGGGAGCTGTTTTTT. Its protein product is CASSLVGAGTGELFF.

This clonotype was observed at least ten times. This chain's CDR3 is CASSLGLAEADTQYF. The CDR3 DNA is TGTGCCAGCAGCTTAGGGCTAGCAGAGGCAGATACGCAGTATTTT. This chain links TRBV7-9 with TRBJ2-3; tentative D call: TRBD2 (5 bases). The germline CDR1 and CDR2 sequences are SEHNR and FQNEAQ (reference sequence). This CDR3 contains 15 residues. V gave up 1 base and J gave up 4 bases, with 12 bases separating them.

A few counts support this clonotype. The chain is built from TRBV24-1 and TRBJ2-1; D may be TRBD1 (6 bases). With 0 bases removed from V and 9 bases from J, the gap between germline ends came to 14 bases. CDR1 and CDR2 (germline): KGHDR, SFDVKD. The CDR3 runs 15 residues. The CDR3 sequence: CATSDLTGSRGEQFF. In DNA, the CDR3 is TGTGCCACCAGTGATTTGACAGGGTCTAGGGGTGAGCAGTTCTTC.

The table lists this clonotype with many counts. CDR3 region: CAWIRGMRSQPQHF. DNA of the CDR3: TGTGCCTGGATCCGCGGGATGAGGTCTCAGCCCCAGCATTTT. The V and J genes are TRBV30 and TRBJ1-5, with D unresolved. V was trimmed by 4 bases and J by 6 bases, leaving 16 bases between them. CDR1 is GTSNPN, CDR2 SVGIG, per germline (reference sequence). The CDR3 loop spans 14 amino acids.

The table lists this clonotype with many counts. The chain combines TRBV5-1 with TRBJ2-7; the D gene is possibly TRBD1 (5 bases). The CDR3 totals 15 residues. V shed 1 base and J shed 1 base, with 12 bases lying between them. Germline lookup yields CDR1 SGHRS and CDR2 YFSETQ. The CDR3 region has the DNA TGCGCCAGCAGCTTGCTCCCAGGGAATTCCTACGAGCAGTACTTC. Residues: CASSLLPGNSYEQYF.

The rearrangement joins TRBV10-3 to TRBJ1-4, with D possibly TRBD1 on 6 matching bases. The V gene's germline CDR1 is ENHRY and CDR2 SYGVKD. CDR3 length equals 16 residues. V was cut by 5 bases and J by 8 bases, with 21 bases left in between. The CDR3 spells CAISKNRAVGEEKLFF. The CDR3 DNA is TGTGCCATCAGTAAAAACAGGGCGGTCGGTGAGGAAAAACTGTTTTTT.

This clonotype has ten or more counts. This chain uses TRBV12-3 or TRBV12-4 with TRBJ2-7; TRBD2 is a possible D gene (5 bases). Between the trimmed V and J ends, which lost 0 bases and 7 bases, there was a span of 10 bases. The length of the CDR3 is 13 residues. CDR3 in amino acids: CASSLAGAGEQYF. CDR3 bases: TGTGCCAGCAGTTTAGCGGGAGCTGGTGAGCAGTACTTC.

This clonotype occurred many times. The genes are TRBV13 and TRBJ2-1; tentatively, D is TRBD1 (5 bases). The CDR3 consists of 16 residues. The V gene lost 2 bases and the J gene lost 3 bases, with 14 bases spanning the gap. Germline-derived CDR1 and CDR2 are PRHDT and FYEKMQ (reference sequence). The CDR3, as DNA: TGTGCCAGCAGCTTAAGTACCGACAGCTTCTACAATGAGCAGTTCTTC. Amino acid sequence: CASSLSTDSFYNEQFF.

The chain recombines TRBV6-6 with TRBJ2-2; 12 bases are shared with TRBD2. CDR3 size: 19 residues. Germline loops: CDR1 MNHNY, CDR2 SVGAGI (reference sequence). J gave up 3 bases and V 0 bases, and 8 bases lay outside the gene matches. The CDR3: CASSYSKTSGRGDTGELFF. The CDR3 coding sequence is TGTGCCAGCAGTTACTCGAAGACTAGCGGGAGAGGTGACACCGGGGAGCTGTTTTTT.

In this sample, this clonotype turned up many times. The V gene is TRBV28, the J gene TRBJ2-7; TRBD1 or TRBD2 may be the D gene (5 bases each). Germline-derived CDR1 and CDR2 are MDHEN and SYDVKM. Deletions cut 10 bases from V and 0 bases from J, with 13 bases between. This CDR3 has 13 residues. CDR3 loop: CATRGPVSYEQYF. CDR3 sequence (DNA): TGTGCCACGAGGGGCCCAGTCTCCTACGAGCAGTACTTC.

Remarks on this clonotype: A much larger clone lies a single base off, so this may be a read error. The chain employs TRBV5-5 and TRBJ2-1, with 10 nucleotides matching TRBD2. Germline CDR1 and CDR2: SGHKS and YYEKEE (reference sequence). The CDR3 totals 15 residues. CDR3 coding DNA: TGTGCCAGCAGCTTAAGCGGGGGGGAGGGCAATGAGCAGTCCTTC. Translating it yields CASSLSGGEGNEQSF.

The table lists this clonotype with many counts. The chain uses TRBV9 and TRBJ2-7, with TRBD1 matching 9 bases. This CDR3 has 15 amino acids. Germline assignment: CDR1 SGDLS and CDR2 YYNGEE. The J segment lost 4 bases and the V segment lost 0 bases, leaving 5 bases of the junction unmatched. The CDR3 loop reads CASSVGGQGIYEQYF. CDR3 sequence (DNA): TGTGCCAGCAGCGTAGGGGGACAGGGCATTTACGAGCAGTACTTC.

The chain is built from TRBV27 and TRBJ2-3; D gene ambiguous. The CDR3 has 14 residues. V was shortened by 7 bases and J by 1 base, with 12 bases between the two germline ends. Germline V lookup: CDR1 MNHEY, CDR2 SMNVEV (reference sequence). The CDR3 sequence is CASTWGAGTDTQYF. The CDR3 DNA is TGTGCCAGCACCTGGGGTGCGGGCACAGATACGCAGTATTTT.

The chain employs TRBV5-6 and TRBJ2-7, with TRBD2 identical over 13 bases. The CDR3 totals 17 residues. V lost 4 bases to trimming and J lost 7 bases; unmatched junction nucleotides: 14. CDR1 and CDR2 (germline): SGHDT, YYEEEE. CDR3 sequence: CASSPFGTSGRADEQYF. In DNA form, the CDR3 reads TGTGCCAGCAGCCCCTTTGGTACTAGCGGGAGGGCGGATGAGCAGTACTTC.

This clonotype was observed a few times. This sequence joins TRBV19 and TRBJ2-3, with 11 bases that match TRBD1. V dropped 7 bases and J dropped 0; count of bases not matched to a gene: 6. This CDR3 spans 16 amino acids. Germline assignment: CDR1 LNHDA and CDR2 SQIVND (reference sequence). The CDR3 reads CASTPGQGASTDTQYF. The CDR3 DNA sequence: TGTGCCAGTACCCCTGGACAGGGGGCGAGCACAGATACGCAGTATTTT.

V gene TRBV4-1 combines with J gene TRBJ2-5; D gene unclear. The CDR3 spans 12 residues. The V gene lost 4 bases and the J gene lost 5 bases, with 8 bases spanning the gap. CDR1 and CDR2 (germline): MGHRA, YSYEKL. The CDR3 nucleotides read TGCGCCAGCAGCCGTCCAGAGGAGACCCAGTACTTC. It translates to CASSRPEETQYF.

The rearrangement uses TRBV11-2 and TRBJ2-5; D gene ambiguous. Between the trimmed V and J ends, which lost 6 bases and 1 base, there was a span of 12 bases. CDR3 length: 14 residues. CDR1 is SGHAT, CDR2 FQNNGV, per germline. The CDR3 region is CASSISRSQETQYF. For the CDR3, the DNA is TGTGCCAGCAGTATTAGTCGTAGCCAAGAGACCCAGTACTTC.

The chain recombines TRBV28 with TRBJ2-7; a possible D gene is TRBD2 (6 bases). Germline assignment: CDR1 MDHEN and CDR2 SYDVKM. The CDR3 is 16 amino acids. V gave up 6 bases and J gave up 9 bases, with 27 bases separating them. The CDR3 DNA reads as TGTGCCAGCAGCCGCCCACCGACTGGCCTCGGAGGGGTGCAGTACTTC. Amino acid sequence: CASSRPPTGLGGVQYF.

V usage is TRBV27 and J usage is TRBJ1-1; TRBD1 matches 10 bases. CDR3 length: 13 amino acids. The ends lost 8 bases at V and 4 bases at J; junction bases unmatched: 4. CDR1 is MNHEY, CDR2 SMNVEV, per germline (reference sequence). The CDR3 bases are TGTGCCAGCTCGGACAGGGGGAGCACTGAAGCTTTCTTT. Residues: CASSDRGSTEAFF.

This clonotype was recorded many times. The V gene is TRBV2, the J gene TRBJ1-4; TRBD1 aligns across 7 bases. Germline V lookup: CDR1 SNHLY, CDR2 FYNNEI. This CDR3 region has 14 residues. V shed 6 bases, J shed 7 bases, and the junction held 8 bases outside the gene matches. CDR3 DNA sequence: TGTGCCAGCAGGGGCAGGGGGTATGTTGAAAAACTGTTTTTT. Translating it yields CASRGRGYVEKLFF.

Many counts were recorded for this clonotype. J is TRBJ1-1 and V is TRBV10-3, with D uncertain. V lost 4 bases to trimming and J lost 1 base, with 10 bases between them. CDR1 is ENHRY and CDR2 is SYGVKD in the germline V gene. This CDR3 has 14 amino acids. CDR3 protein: CAISGSAENTEAFF. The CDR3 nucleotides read TGTGCCATCAGTGGATCGGCCGAGAACACTGAAGCTTTCTTT.